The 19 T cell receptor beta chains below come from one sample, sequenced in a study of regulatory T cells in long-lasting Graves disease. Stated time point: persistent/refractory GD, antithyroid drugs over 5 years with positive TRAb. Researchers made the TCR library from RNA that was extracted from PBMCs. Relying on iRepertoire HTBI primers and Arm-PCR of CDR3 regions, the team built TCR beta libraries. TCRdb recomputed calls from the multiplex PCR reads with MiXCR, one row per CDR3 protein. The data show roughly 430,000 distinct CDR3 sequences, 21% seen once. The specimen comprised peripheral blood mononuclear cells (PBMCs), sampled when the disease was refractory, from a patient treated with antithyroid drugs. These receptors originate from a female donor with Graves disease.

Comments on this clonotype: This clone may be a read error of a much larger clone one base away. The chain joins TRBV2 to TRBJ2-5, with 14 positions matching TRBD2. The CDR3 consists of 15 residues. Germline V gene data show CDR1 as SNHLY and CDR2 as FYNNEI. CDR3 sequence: CASRGTSGRQEIQYF. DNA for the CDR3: TGTGCCAGCCGCGGGACTAGCGGGAGACAAGAGATCCAGTACTTC.

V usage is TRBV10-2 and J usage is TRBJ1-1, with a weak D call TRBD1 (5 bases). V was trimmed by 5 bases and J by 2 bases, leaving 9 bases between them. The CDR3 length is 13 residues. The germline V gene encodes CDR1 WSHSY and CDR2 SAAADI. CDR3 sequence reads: CASSSDINTEAFF. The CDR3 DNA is TGCGCCAGCAGTTCGGACATTAACACTGAAGCTTTCTTT.

The CDR3 DNA follows: TGTGCCAGCAGCTTAGCGGGGCGGGTGGTATACGAGCAGTACTTC. It encodes CASSLAGRVVYEQYF. This sequence joins TRBV7-8 and TRBJ2-7, with D possibly called TRBD1 or TRBD2 (5 bases each). This CDR3 contains 15 residues. V lost 0 bases to trimming and J lost 4 bases, with 13 bases between them. Germline CDR1 is SGHVS and CDR2 is FQNEAQ.

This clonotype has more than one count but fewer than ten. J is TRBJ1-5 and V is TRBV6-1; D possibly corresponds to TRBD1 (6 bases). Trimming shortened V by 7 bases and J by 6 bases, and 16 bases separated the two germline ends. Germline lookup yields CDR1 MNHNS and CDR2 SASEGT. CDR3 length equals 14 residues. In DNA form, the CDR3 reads TGTGCCAGCAATCGAACAGGGAGAGGTCAGCCCCAGCATTTT. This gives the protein CASNRTGRGQPQHF.

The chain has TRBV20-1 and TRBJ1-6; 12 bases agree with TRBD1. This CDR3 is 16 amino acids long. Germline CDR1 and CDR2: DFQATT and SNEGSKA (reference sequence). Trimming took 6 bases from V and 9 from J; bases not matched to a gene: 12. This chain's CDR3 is CSARRGQGAPGSPLHF. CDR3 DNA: TGCAGTGCCCGGAGGGGACAGGGGGCGCCGGGTTCACCCCTCCACTTT.

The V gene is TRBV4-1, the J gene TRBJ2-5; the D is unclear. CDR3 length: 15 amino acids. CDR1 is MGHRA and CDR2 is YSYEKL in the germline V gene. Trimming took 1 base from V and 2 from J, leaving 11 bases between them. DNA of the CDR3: TGCGCCAGCAGCCAAGTGTTAACTACTCAAGAGACCCAGTACTTC. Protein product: CASSQVLTTQETQYF.

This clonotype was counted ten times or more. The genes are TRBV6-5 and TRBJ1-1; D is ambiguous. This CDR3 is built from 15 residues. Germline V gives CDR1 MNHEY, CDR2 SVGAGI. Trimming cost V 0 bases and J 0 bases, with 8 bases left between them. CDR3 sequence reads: CASSYSIGMNTEAFF. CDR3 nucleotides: TGTGCCAGCAGTTACTCGATCGGCATGAACACTGAAGCTTTCTTT.

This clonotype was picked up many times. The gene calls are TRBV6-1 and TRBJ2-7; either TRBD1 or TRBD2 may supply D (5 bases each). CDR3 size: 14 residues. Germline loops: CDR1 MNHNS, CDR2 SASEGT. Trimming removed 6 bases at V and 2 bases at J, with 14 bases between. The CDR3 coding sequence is TGTGCCAGCAGCACCCGGGACGGCACCTACGAGCAGTACTTC. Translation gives CASSTRDGTYEQYF.

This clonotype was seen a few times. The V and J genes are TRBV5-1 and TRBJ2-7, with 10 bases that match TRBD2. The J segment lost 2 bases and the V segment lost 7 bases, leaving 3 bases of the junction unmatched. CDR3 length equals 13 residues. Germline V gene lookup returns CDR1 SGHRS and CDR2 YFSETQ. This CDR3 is CASGSGGTYEQYF. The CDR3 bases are TGCGCCAGCGGTAGCGGGGGGACCTACGAGCAGTACTTC.

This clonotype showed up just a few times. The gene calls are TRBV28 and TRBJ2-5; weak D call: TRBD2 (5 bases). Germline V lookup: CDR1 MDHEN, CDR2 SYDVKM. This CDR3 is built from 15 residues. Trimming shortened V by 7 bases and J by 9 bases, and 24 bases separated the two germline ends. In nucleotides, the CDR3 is TGTGCCAGCAATCCCTCCCGGGCCCACCCCGGGGCCCAGTACTTC. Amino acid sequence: CASNPSRAHPGAQYF.

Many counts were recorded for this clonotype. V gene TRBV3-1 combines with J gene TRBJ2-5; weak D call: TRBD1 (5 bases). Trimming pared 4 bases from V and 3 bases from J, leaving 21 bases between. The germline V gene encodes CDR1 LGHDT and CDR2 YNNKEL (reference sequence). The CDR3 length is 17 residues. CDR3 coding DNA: TGTGCCAGCAGCCTCGACCAGCAGACAGTTCAGAAAGAGACCCAGTACTTC. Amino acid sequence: CASSLDQQTVQKETQYF.

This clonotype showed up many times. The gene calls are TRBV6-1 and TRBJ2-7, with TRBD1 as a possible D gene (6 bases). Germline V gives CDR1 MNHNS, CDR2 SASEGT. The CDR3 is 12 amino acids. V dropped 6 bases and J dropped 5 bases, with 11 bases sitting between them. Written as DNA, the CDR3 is TGTGCCAGCAGCGATCAGGGGAACGAGCAGTACTTC. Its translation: CASSDQGNEQYF.

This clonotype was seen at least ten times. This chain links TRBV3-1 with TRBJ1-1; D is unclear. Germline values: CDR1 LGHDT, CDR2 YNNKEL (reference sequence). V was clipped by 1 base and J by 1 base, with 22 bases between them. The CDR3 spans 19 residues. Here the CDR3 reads CASSQGTETVVGANTEAFF. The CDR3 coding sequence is TGTGCCAGCAGCCAAGGGACGGAAACGGTGGTGGGCGCGAACACTGAAGCTTTCTTT.

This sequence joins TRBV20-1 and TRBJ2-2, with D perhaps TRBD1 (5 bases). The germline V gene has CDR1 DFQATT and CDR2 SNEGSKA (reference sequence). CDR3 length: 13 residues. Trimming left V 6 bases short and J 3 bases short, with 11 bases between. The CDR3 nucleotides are TGCAGTGCAACTGACAGAGACACCGGGGAGCTGTTTTTT. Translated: CSATDRDTGELFF.

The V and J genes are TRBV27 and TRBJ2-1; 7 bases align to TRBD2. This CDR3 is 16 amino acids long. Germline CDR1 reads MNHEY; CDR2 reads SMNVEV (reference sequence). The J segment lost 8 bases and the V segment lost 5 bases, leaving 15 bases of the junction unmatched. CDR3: CASSPWGSGPPDEQFF. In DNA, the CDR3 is TGTGCCAGCAGTCCGTGGGGTAGCGGGCCCCCGGATGAGCAGTTCTTC.

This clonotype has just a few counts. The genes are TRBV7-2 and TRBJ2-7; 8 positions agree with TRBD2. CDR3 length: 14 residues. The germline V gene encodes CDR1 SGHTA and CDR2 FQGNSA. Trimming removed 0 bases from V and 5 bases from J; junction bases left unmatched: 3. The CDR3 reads CASSLAAGANEQYF. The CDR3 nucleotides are TGTGCCAGCAGCTTAGCAGCGGGAGCGAACGAGCAGTACTTC.

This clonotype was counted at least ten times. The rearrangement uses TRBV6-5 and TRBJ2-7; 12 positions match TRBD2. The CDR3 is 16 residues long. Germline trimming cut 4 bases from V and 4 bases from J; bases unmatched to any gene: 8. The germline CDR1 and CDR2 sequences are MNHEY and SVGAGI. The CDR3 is CASSSTLTSGRYEQYF. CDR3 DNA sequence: TGTGCCAGCAGTTCCACCTTGACTAGCGGGAGATACGAGCAGTACTTC.

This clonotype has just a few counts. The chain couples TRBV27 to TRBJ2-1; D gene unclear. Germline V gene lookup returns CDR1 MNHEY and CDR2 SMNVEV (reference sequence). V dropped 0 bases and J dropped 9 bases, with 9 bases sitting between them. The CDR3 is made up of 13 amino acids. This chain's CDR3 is CASSLSAVGEQFF. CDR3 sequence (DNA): TGTGCCAGCAGTTTATCAGCAGTCGGTGAGCAGTTCTTC.

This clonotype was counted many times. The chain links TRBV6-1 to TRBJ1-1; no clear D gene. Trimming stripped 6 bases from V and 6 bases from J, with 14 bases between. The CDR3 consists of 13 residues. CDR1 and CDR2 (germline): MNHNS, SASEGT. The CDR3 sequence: CASSPGLLAEAFF. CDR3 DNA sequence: TGTGCCAGCAGCCCCGGATTGCTGGCTGAAGCTTTCTTT.